This TCR beta chain comes out of a study of blood T cell repertoires in COVID-19. Germline V gene data show CDR1 as MDHEN and CDR2 as SYDVKM. V lost 3 bases, J lost 1 base, and 9 bases lay in between. The CDR3 consists of 14 residues. Sequenced by immunoSEQ multiplex PCR; TCRdb stores in-frame clones only, minus some. The sample carries hundreds of thousands of clones, 80% to 90% recorded once. This rearrangement joins TRBV28 to TRBJ1-2; weak D call: TRBD1 (5 bases). Sequencing was performed on PBMCs or T cells enriched from blood (not recorded which). This TCR derives from a man aged 25 to 40 who had recovered from COVID-19. CDR3 DNA sequence: TGTGCCAGCAGTTTTTCAGGGTTTAACTATGGCTACACCTTC. This sequence encodes CASSFSGFNYGYTF.